The source of this T cell receptor beta chain is a study of T cell changes during pregnancy in multiple sclerosis. This CDR3 is 13 amino acids long. The germline V gene has CDR1 GTSNPN and CDR2 SVGIG (reference sequence). With 8 bases removed from V and 1 base from J, the gap between germline ends came to 14 bases. The repertoire was sequenced with immunoSEQ multiplex PCR; TCRdb's copy has only in-frame clones and lacks some. The sample includes 80,000 or so clones, 92% of them seen just once. The chain employs TRBV30 and TRBJ1-1, with D perhaps TRBD1 (5 bases). This TCR was sampled from a female donor with multiple sclerosis, enrolled in a pregnancy study. This specimen was peripheral blood, taken before pregnancy. The CDR3 region is CATTDSQNTEAFF. The CDR3 nucleotides read TGTGCCACGACAGATTCCCAGAACACTGAAGCTTTCTTT.